Below, 23 T cell receptor beta chains from the same sample are listed, as sequenced in a study of T cells in Graves' hyperthyroidism and ophthalmopathy. RNA transcripts provided the source from which TCR beta CDR3 regions were amplified. First-round RT-PCR targeting the TCR CDR3 was performed with the HTBI primer set. One entry per CDR3 protein, called by TCRdb with MiXCR from the multiplex PCR reads. The table shows 200,000 to 250,000 distinct CDR3 sequences, with about 16% occurring only once. Sequencing input: blood. These receptors were collected from a man aged 35 to 55 with Graves' hyperthyroidism.

There are many counts of this clonotype. The chain couples TRBV5-1 to TRBJ1-2; 7 nucleotides align to TRBD1. The V gene end was trimmed by 4 bases and the J gene end by 1 base; junction bases not matched to a gene: 4. Germline V lookup: CDR1 SGHRS, CDR2 YFSETQ. The CDR3 covers 14 residues. The CDR3 nucleotides read TGCGCCAGCAGCACTTACAGGGGTAACTATGGCTACACCTTC. Translated: CASSTYRGNYGYTF.

This clonotype came up many times. The chain uses TRBV7-8 and TRBJ2-7, with D possibly TRBD2 on 5 matching bases. The germline gives CDR1 SGHVS, CDR2 FQNEAQ. The CDR3 runs to 15 residues. Trimming stripped 1 base from V and 2 bases from J, with 12 bases between. Here the CDR3 reads CASSLERVRPYEQYF. The CDR3 DNA reads TGTGCCAGCAGCTTAGAGAGGGTCAGGCCCTACGAGCAGTACTTC.

This clonotype was detected ten times or more. The chain links TRBV2 to TRBJ2-7; no definite D call. The V end lost 7 bases, the J end lost 8 bases, and 18 bases lay between the germline ends. The CDR3 is 13 residues long. Germline-derived CDR1 and CDR2 are SNHLY and FYNNEI. The CDR3 nucleotides are TGTGCCAGCAAGGCCGACCAGGCATCCAAGCAGTACTTC. Encoded protein: CASKADQASKQYF.

Ten or more counts support this clonotype. CDR3 bases: TGTGCCAGCAGCTCCTCGGGACGCCTCAATGAGCAGTTCTTC. This encodes CASSSSGRLNEQFF. The chain has TRBV7-3 and TRBJ2-1; D possibly uses TRBD1 or TRBD2 (5 bases each). The CDR3 spans 14 residues. The V gene lost 4 bases and the J gene lost 6 bases, with 13 bases spanning the gap. Germline CDR1 is SGHTA and CDR2 is FQGTGA.

To note about this clonotype: A much larger clone differs from this one at a single base, so this may be a read error. The genes are TRBV15 and TRBJ2-2, with TRBD1 matching 7 bases. The CDR3 is made up of 13 amino acids. Germline CDR1 LNHNV, CDR2 YYDKDF (reference sequence). After removal of 3 bases from V and 5 bases from J, the junction contained 0 bases not matched to a gene. In DNA form, the CDR3 reads TGTGCCACCAGCAGGACAGGGACCGGGGAGCTGTTTTTT. It yields the protein CATSRTGTGELFF.

This clonotype was counted ten times or more. The chain has TRBV18 and TRBJ1-1, with D perhaps matching TRBD1 (5 bases). Trimming left V 3 bases short and J 0 bases short, with 8 bases between. This CDR3 is 14 amino acids long. Germline assignment: CDR1 KGHSH and CDR2 LQKENI. CDR3: CASSPPTVNTEAFF. DNA of the CDR3: TGTGCCAGCTCACCCCCGACAGTGAACACTGAAGCTTTCTTT.

With respect to this clonotype: An end of the junction does not agree with germline; a read error may underlie this. The chain combines TRBV7-7 with TRBJ2-5, with TRBD1 as a possible D gene (6 bases). The CDR3 contains 14 residues. Germline V gene sequence: CDR1 SSHAT, CDR2 FNYEAQ (reference sequence). CDR3 in DNA: TGTGCTAGCAGCTTAGGTCCAGGGGAAGAGACCCAGTACTTC. Its protein product is CASSLGPGEETQYF.

The chain is built from TRBV5-1 and TRBJ1-3, with TRBD1 identical over 8 bases. Germline CDR1 SGHRS, CDR2 YFSETQ. CDR3 length: 17 residues. The V and J ends lost 7 bases and 4 bases, in that order; junction bases with no gene match: 16. This chain's CDR3 is CASDPSGTGRLGNTIYF. The CDR3 DNA sequence: TGCGCCAGCGATCCATCTGGGACAGGACGTCTCGGAAACACCATATATTTT.

The table lists this clonotype with many counts. The rearrangement links TRBV28 to TRBJ2-5, with 7 bases fitting TRBD1. The CDR3 loop spans 15 amino acids. V dropped 3 bases and J dropped 7; count of bases not matched to a gene: 11. From germline, CDR1 is MDHEN and CDR2 SYDVKM. The CDR3 coding sequence is TGTGCCAGCAGTTTCGCAGGGGACAGAAAAGGGACCCAGTACTTC. This codes for CASSFAGDRKGTQYF.

About this clonotype: The junction does not match germline at one end; this may be a read error. The gene calls are TRBV19 and TRBJ2-3, with D tentatively TRBD1 (5 bases). The CDR3 runs to 16 residues. Germline V gene sequence: CDR1 LNHDA, CDR2 SQIVND (reference sequence). Here the CDR3 DNA reads TGTGCCAGTGGTATTCAAGGGGAACCTAGCACAGATACGCAGTATTTT. Amino acids: CASGIQGEPSTDTQYF.

In its sample, this clonotype was seen many times. This chain links TRBV20-1 with TRBJ2-5, with 7 positions matching TRBD2. This CDR3 is 14 amino acids long. Trimming at V came to 6 bases and at J to 2 bases, leaving 9 bases not matched to a gene. Germline CDR1 reads DFQATT; CDR2 reads SNEGSKA (reference sequence). CDR3 DNA sequence: TGCAGTGCGTCCCAGGCTAGCGGACAAGAGACCCAGTACTTC. This gives the protein CSASQASGQETQYF.

The V call is TRBV3-1, the J call TRBJ2-7; D might be TRBD2 (5 bases). The length of the CDR3 is 15 residues. V dropped 1 base and J dropped 6 bases, with 16 bases sitting between them. Germline CDR1 LGHDT, CDR2 YNNKEL (reference sequence). The CDR3 region has the DNA TGTGCCAGCAGCCAAGCACGGGGTAGGTCGTCCGAGCAGTACTTC. Translating it yields CASSQARGRSSEQYF.

In its sample, this clonotype was seen many times. This chain uses TRBV6-2 or TRBV6-3 with TRBJ2-2; 7 nucleotides align to TRBD1. V lost 6 bases, J lost 2 bases, and 6 bases stayed unmatched. Germline V gives CDR1 MNHEY, CDR2 SVGEGT. The CDR3 length is 15 residues. CDR3: CASRVGTVNTGELFF. The CDR3, as DNA: TGTGCCAGCAGGGTCGGGACAGTCAACACCGGGGAGCTGTTTTTT.

This chain uses TRBV7-2 with TRBJ1-2, with D tentatively TRBD1 (5 bases). This CDR3 spans 13 amino acids. Trimming pared 3 bases from V and 3 bases from J, leaving 8 bases between. The germline CDR1 and CDR2 sequences are SGHTA and FQGNSA. The CDR3 coding sequence is TGTGCCAGCAGCTTTCGGGGGGACTATGGCTACACCTTC. Translation gives CASSFRGDYGYTF.

In this sample, this clonotype turned up many times. V gene TRBV10-3 combines with J gene TRBJ2-3, with 8 bases lining up with TRBD1. Germline CDR1 is ENHRY and CDR2 is SYGVKD. CDR3 size: 13 residues. The V and J ends lost 4 bases and 6 bases, in that order; junction bases with no gene match: 3. The DNA for the CDR3 is TGTGCCATCAGTGGACAGGGGCCGGATACGCAGTATTTT. This codes for CAISGQGPDTQYF.

This clonotype was counted only a few times. The rearrangement links TRBV15 to TRBJ2-5; D gene uncertain. Between the trimmed V and J ends, which lost 5 bases and 1 base, there was a span of 8 bases. The CDR3 covers 13 residues. Looked up from germline, CDR1 is LNHNV and CDR2 is YYDKDF (reference sequence). CDR3 bases: TGTGCCACCAGCGCTTGGCGCCAAGAGACCCAGTACTTC. Its protein product is CATSAWRQETQYF.

V and J are TRBV7-3 and TRBJ2-1; D unresolved. V shed 4 bases and J shed 8 bases, with 12 bases lying between them. This CDR3 contains 13 residues. Germline V CDR1 and CDR2: SGHTA, FQGTGA. CDR3 nucleotide sequence: TGTGCCAGCAGCTCAAACACCGGCGATGAGCAGTTCTTC. Protein product: CASSSNTGDEQFF.

This clonotype was picked up many times. This chain links TRBV7-2 with TRBJ1-6, with D unclear. Germline V CDR1 and CDR2: SGHTA, FQGNSA. V was clipped by 0 bases and J by 6 bases, with 9 bases between them. The CDR3 sequence is 15 residues long. The CDR3: CASSLASRINSPLHF. The CDR3 DNA reads as TGTGCCAGCAGCTTAGCTAGTCGGATTAATTCACCCCTCCACTTT.

V is TRBV9 and J is TRBJ2-1; the D gene is possibly TRBD2 (7 bases). Trimming shortened V by 0 bases and J by 6 bases, and 19 bases separated the two germline ends. The CDR3 contains 17 residues. The germline V gene encodes CDR1 SGDLS and CDR2 YYNGEE. CDR3 DNA sequence: TGTGCCAGCAGCGTAGCTTCTGGGAGGGGGGGCCCCAATGAGCAGTTCTTC. Residues: CASSVASGRGGPNEQFF.

This clonotype was recorded at least ten times. The rearrangement links TRBV12-3 or TRBV12-4 to TRBJ2-3; unclear D gene. The CDR3 contains 13 residues. Trimming took off 3 bases at V and 4 bases at J, with 8 bases between the two ends. DNA of the CDR3: TGTGCCAGCAGTTTGTTGGGGTCAGATACGCAGTATTTT. Its protein is CASSLLGSDTQYF.

This clonotype showed up many times. The V and J genes are TRBV11-2 and TRBJ2-3; no reliable D call. Trimming cost V 6 bases and J 5 bases, with 12 bases left between them. The germline CDR1 and CDR2 sequences are SGHAT and FQNNGV. The CDR3 has 13 residues. CDR3 DNA sequence: TGTGCCAGCAGTGAGTCAGGAATAGATACGCAGTATTTT. This encodes CASSESGIDTQYF.

This clonotype has more than one count but fewer than ten. CDR3 bases: TGTGCCATCAGTGAGTCGCAGGAGTACTATGGCTACACCTTC. This sequence encodes CAISESQEYYGYTF. The rearrangement links TRBV10-3 to TRBJ1-2; D gene uncertain. The germline CDR1 and CDR2 sequences are ENHRY and SYGVKD. This CDR3 comprises 14 residues. Trimming stripped 0 bases from V and 3 bases from J, with 8 bases between.

This chain uses TRBV5-1 with TRBJ2-5, with D hard to call. The CDR3 is made up of 13 amino acids. Trimming shortened V by 4 bases and J by 2 bases, and 9 bases separated the two germline ends. The germline CDR1 and CDR2 sequences are SGHRS and YFSETQ. The CDR3 nucleotides read TGCGCCAGCAGCGGGGTGGGACAAGAGACCCAGTACTTC. Translating gives CASSGVGQETQYF.